Listed below are T cell receptor beta chains from one sample, sequenced in a study of beta chain features in type 1 diabetes. Assay: immunoSEQ multiplex PCR; the TCRdb copy retains only in-frame clones and omits some. The sample includes a few hundred thousand clones, over 13% seen only once; the top ten take approximately 0.019%. The sequencing input was naive CD4+ T cells from blood. These receptors were taken from a woman under 30 in good health. Both conserved end residues are part of each CDR3. A D gene is named only where the DNA matches it firmly. Clone size is stated in some rows and not others, as once, few, many or a class when expanded.

V gene: TRBV25-1
J gene: TRBJ2-4
clone size: -
D gene: -
CDR3 protein: CASSVTDSLAKNIQYF
CDR3 DNA: TGTGCCAGCAGTGTGACAGATTCTCTAGCCAAAAACATTCAGTACTTC

V gene: TRBV9
J gene: TRBJ2-6
clone size: few
D gene: TRBD2
CDR3 protein: CASSLGEGAGANVLTF
CDR3 DNA: TGTGCCAGCAGCCTCGGGGAGGGTGCCGGGGCCAACGTCCTGACTTTC

V gene: TRBV28
J gene: TRBJ2-2
clone size: few
D gene: -
CDR3 protein: CASSPGSRPGDGELFF
CDR3 DNA: TGTGCCAGCAGCCCCGGGAGTAGGCCCGGGGACGGGGAGCTGTTTTTT

V gene: TRBV7-2
J gene: TRBJ2-5
clone size: -
D gene: -
CDR3 protein: CASSLGLSKGQETQYF
CDR3 DNA: TGTGCCAGCAGCTTAGGACTCAGTAAGGGGCAAGAGACCCAGTACTTC

V gene: TRBV15
J gene: TRBJ2-3
clone size: -
D gene: TRBD2
CDR3 protein: CATSSSGFTDTQYF
CDR3 DNA: TGTGCCACCAGCTCTAGCGGCTTCACAGATACGCAGTATTTT

V gene: TRBV11-2
J gene: TRBJ2-1
clone size: few
D gene: TRBD2
CDR3 protein: CASSFRRTSGSYNEQFF
CDR3 DNA: TGTGCCAGCAGCTTTCGCCGGACTAGCGGCTCCTACAATGAGCAGTTCTTC

V gene: TRBV18
J gene: TRBJ2-3
clone size: -
D gene: -
CDR3 protein: CASPCYSRIDTQYF
CDR3 DNA: TGTGCCAGCCCCTGCTACAGCAGGATAGATACGCAGTATTTT

V gene: TRBV29-1
J gene: TRBJ2-3
clone size: few
D gene: -
CDR3 protein: CSGGELSYSTDTQYF
CDR3 DNA: TGCAGCGGGGGGGAGCTGTCCTATAGCACAGATACGCAGTATTTT

V gene: TRBV18
J gene: TRBJ1-2
clone size: few
D gene: TRBD1
CDR3 protein: CASSPGQGYYGYTF
CDR3 DNA: TGTGCCAGCTCACCCGGACAGGGCTACTATGGCTACACCTTC

V gene: TRBV13
J gene: TRBJ1-2
clone size: -
D gene: TRBD1
CDR3 protein: CASSLGPGGGDYGYTF
CDR3 DNA: TGTGCCAGCAGCTTAGGCCCAGGGGGCGGCGACTATGGCTACACCTTC

V gene: TRBV30
J gene: TRBJ2-2
clone size: few
D gene: -
CDR3 protein: CAWTTTGSGELFF
CDR3 DNA: TGTGCCTGGACAACTACAGGGTCCGGGGAGCTGTTTTTT

V gene: TRBV9
J gene: TRBJ2-7
clone size: -
D gene: TRBD1
CDR3 protein: CASSPDRPYEQYF
CDR3 DNA: TGTGCCAGCAGCCCGGACAGGCCCTACGAGCAGTACTTC

V gene: TRBV2
J gene: TRBJ2-1
clone size: -
D gene: TRBD2
CDR3 protein: CASSIGLAGYEQFF
CDR3 DNA: TGTGCCAGCAGTATCGGACTAGCGGGATATGAGCAGTTCTTC

V gene: TRBV7-9
J gene: TRBJ2-1
clone size: few
D gene: -
CDR3 protein: CASSLGGGNEQFF
CDR3 DNA: TGTGCCAGCAGCTTAGGCGGTGGCAATGAGCAGTTCTTC

V gene: TRBV2
J gene: TRBJ2-7
clone size: few
D gene: -
CDR3 protein: CASRDSASYEQYF
CDR3 DNA: TGTGCCAGCAGGGACTCAGCCTCCTACGAGCAGTACTTC

V gene: TRBV2
J gene: TRBJ1-1
clone size: few
D gene: -
CDR3 protein: CASSEWLMNTEAFF
CDR3 DNA: TGTGCCAGCAGTGAGTGGCTGATGAACACTGAAGCTTTCTTT

V gene: TRBV11-1
J gene: TRBJ1-1
clone size: few
D gene: -
CDR3 protein: CASSWGGTEAFF
CDR3 DNA: TGTGCCAGCAGTTGGGGGGGAACTGAAGCTTTCTTT

V gene: TRBV28
J gene: TRBJ2-3
clone size: few
D gene: TRBD1
CDR3 protein: CASRGDRAGRAQYF
CDR3 DNA: TGTGCCAGCAGGGGGGACAGGGCGGGCAGGGCGCAGTATTTT

V gene: TRBV7-9
J gene: TRBJ1-5
clone size: few
D gene: -
CDR3 protein: CASSLGQNNQPQHF
CDR3 DNA: TGTGCCAGCAGCTTAGGGCAGAACAATCAGCCCCAGCATTTT

V gene: TRBV5-1
J gene: TRBJ2-2
clone size: -
D gene: TRBD2
CDR3 protein: CASRELAGVTGELFF
CDR3 DNA: TGCGCCAGCAGGGAGCTAGCGGGAGTCACCGGGGAGCTGTTTTTT

V gene: TRBV9
J gene: TRBJ2-6
clone size: -
D gene: -
CDR3 protein: CASSTEGTGANVLTF
CDR3 DNA: TGTGCCAGCAGCACGGAGGGTACTGGGGCCAACGTCCTGACTTTC

V gene: TRBV9
J gene: TRBJ1-1
clone size: few
D gene: TRBD1
CDR3 protein: CASSAGQGLGNTEAFF
CDR3 DNA: TGTGCCAGCAGCGCCGGACAGGGCCTTGGGAACACTGAAGCTTTCTTT

V gene: TRBV18
J gene: TRBJ2-1
clone size: few
D gene: TRBD2
CDR3 protein: CASSPPGTSGNNEQFF
CDR3 DNA: TGTGCCAGCTCACCCCCCGGGACTAGCGGGAACAATGAGCAGTTCTTC

V gene: TRBV11-3
J gene: TRBJ1-1
clone size: few
D gene: -
CDR3 protein: CGPDNWATEAFF
CDR3 DNA: TGTGGGCCGGACAACTGGGCCACTGAAGCTTTCTTT

V gene: TRBV5-1
J gene: TRBJ2-5
clone size: -
D gene: -
CDR3 protein: CASSVSTRGGRETQYF
CDR3 DNA: TGCGCCAGCAGCGTATCAACCCGGGGAGGTCGGGAGACCCAGTACTTC

V gene: TRBV30
J gene: TRBJ2-1
clone size: few
D gene: TRBD2
CDR3 protein: CAWSTWTSDNEQFF
CDR3 DNA: TGTGCCTGGAGTACCTGGACTAGCGACAATGAGCAGTTCTTC

V gene: TRBV28
J gene: TRBJ2-3
clone size: few
D gene: -
CDR3 protein: CASGGAEDTQYF
CDR3 DNA: TGTGCCAGCGGAGGGGCCGAAGATACGCAGTATTTT

V gene: TRBV7-9
J gene: TRBJ2-3
clone size: few
D gene: -
CDR3 protein: CASSLGLHTDTQYF
CDR3 DNA: TGTGCCAGCAGCCTTGGACTACACACAGATACGCAGTATTTT

V gene: TRBV29-1
J gene: TRBJ1-1
clone size: few
D gene: -
CDR3 protein: CSVYGGSAGVRNTEAFF
CDR3 DNA: TGCAGCGTTTACGGCGGTTCAGCGGGGGTCCGAAACACTGAAGCTTTCTTT

V gene: TRBV6-1
J gene: TRBJ1-2
clone size: -
D gene: TRBD1
CDR3 protein: CASSNGQGAYGYTF
CDR3 DNA: TGTGCCAGCAGCAATGGACAGGGGGCTTATGGCTACACCTTC

V gene: TRBV2
J gene: TRBJ1-2
clone size: few
D gene: -
CDR3 protein: CASRRYRVEDGYTF
CDR3 DNA: TGTGCCAGCAGACGCTACAGGGTGGAAGATGGCTACACCTTC

V gene: TRBV10-3
J gene: TRBJ2-3
clone size: -
D gene: -
CDR3 protein: CATGTLSTDTQYF
CDR3 DNA: TGTGCCACTGGGACTCTGAGCACAGATACGCAGTATTTT

V gene: TRBV5-1
J gene: TRBJ2-1
clone size: -
D gene: -
CDR3 protein: CASKLGPSSYNEQFF
CDR3 DNA: TGCGCCAGCAAATTGGGCCCCAGCTCCTACAATGAGCAGTTCTTC

V gene: TRBV28
J gene: TRBJ1-1
clone size: -
D gene: -
CDR3 protein: CASSRTVLNTEAFF
CDR3 DNA: TGTGCCAGCAGTCGGACAGTCCTGAACACTGAAGCTTTCTTT

V gene: TRBV30
J gene: TRBJ2-1
clone size: -
D gene: -
CDR3 protein: CAWSVFSEQFF
CDR3 DNA: TGTGCCTGGAGTGTATTCTCCGAGCAGTTCTTC

V gene: TRBV7-2
J gene: TRBJ2-7
clone size: -
D gene: TRBD2
CDR3 protein: CASSLTLAGGNEQYF
CDR3 DNA: TGTGCCAGCAGCCTCACTCTAGCGGGAGGTAACGAGCAGTACTTC

V gene: TRBV18
J gene: TRBJ2-5
clone size: -
D gene: -
CDR3 protein: CASSPGRMETQYF
CDR3 DNA: TGTGCCAGCTCACCTGGGAGAATGGAGACCCAGTACTTC

V gene: TRBV6-1
J gene: TRBJ2-1
clone size: few
D gene: -
CDR3 protein: CASSEPGEDEQFF
CDR3 DNA: TGTGCCAGCAGTGAACCGGGGGAGGATGAGCAGTTCTTC

V gene: TRBV9
J gene: TRBJ2-7
clone size: few
D gene: TRBD1
CDR3 protein: CASSVGLDRSSYEQYF
CDR3 DNA: TGTGCCAGCAGCGTAGGTCTGGACAGGAGCTCCTACGAGCAGTACTTC

V gene: TRBV11-2
J gene: TRBJ1-1
clone size: few
D gene: TRBD1
CDR3 protein: CASSLVRGIPEAFF
CDR3 DNA: TGTGCCAGCAGCTTAGTCAGGGGGATCCCTGAAGCTTTCTTT

V gene: TRBV29-1
J gene: TRBJ2-1
clone size: -
D gene: TRBD2
CDR3 protein: CSSFFGTSGGEQFF
CDR3 DNA: TGCAGCTCATTCTTCGGGACTAGCGGCGGCGAGCAGTTCTTC

V gene: TRBV15
J gene: TRBJ2-5
clone size: -
D gene: TRBD1
CDR3 protein: CATSSGDRGFVETQYF
CDR3 DNA: TGTGCCACCAGCAGCGGGGACAGGGGCTTTGTTGAGACCCAGTACTTC

V gene: TRBV30
J gene: TRBJ1-5
clone size: few
D gene: -
CDR3 protein: CAWSPGNQPQHF
CDR3 DNA: TGTGCCTGGAGTCCAGGCAATCAGCCCCAGCATTTT

V gene: TRBV5-6
J gene: TRBJ1-2
clone size: -
D gene: -
CDR3 protein: CASSSWQVTYGYTF
CDR3 DNA: TGTGCCAGCAGCTCCTGGCAGGTCACCTATGGCTACACCTTC